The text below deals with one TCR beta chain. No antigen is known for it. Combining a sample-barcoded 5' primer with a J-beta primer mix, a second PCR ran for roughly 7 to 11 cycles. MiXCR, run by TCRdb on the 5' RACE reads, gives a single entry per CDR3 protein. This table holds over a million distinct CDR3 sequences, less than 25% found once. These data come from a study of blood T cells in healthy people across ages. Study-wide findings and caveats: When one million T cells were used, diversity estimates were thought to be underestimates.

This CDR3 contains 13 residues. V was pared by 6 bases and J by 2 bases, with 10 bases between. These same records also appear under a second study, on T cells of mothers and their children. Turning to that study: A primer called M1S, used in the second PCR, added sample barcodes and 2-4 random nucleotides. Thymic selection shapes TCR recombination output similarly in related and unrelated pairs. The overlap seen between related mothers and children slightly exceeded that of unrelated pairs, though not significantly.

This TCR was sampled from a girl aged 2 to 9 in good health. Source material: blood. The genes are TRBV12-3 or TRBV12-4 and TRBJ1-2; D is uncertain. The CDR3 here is CASSLGKNYGYTF. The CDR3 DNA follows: TGTGCCAGCAGCCTCGGGAAGAACTATGGCTACACCTTC.